The next 13 T cell receptor beta chains were all read from a single sample in a study of blood T cell repertoires in COVID-19. Clones were sequenced by immunoSEQ multiplex PCR, and TCRdb holds only the in-frame ones, with some missing. The profile shows about 86,000 clones, around four fifths of them singletons. The sample comprised peripheral blood. Receptors were obtained from a man aged 50-59 years with acute or convalescent COVID-19.

This clone showed up just once. The junction departs from germline at one end; a sequencing error may be responsible. V gene TRBV7-2 combines with J gene TRBJ2-1; a weak D match, TRBD2 (6 bases). Per the germline V gene, CDR1 is SGHTA and CDR2 is FQGNSA. The CDR3 totals 15 residues. CDR3 nucleotides: TGTGCCAGCAGCGCGTGGGGAGGTAGCCCAAATGGGCAGTTCTTC. Encoded protein: CASSAWGGSPNGQFF. The full variable domain, completed using reference TRBV7-2 and TRBJ2-1, is GAGVSQSPSNKVTEKGKDVELRCDPISGHTALYWYRQSLGQGLEFLIYFQGNSAPDKSGLPSDRFSAERTGGSVSTLTIQRTQQEDSAVYLCASSAWGGSPNGQFFGPGTRLTVL.

The CDR3 sequence: CASSLGQGGHFAETQYF. The DNA of the CDR3 is TGCGCCAGCAGCCTGGGACAGGGGGGTCATTTTGCTGAGACCCAGTACTTC. J is TRBJ2-5 and V is TRBV4-1; 11 bases line up with TRBD1. The CDR3 consists of 17 residues. Per germline, CDR1 MGHRA and CDR2 YSYEKL. J gave up 5 bases and V 4 bases, and 12 bases lay outside the gene matches.

The V call is TRBV30, the J call TRBJ2-3; 7 bases fit TRBD2. The V gene end was trimmed by 0 bases and the J gene end by 0 bases; junction bases not matched to a gene: 3. Germline lookup yields CDR1 GTSNPN and CDR2 SVGIG (reference sequence). The CDR3 extends over 15 amino acids. The CDR3 spells CAWSVGGYSTDTQYF. The DNA of the CDR3 is TGTGCCTGGAGTGTGGGGGGGTATAGCACAGATACGCAGTATTTT.

The chain uses TRBV28 and TRBJ2-7; 7 positions match TRBD1. Germline assignment: CDR1 MDHEN and CDR2 SYDVKM. This CDR3 is 16 amino acids long. Germline trimming cut 6 bases from V and 0 bases from J; bases unmatched to any gene: 11. The CDR3 DNA sequence: TGTGCCAGCAGCCCATTAACGACAGGGACCTCCTACGAGCAGTACTTC. This codes for CASSPLTTGTSYEQYF.

The sample holds one count of this clone. This sequence joins TRBV6-2 or TRBV6-3 and TRBJ1-1; D perhaps matches TRBD1 (6 bases). Germline CDR1 and CDR2: MNHEY and SVGEGT. The CDR3 has 16 amino acids. The V and J ends lost 0 bases and 4 bases respectively, with 15 bases between them. The CDR3 region has the DNA TGTGCCAGCAGTTACTCGAGCTCAGGGGTTGGCACTGAAGCTTTCTTT. Translating it yields CASSYSSSGVGTEAFF.

V gene TRBV30 combines with J gene TRBJ2-2; 8 bases align to TRBD1. CDR1 and CDR2 from the germline V gene are GTSNPN and SVGIG (reference sequence). Trimming removed 2 bases from V and 6 bases from J; junction bases left unmatched: 2. This CDR3 region has 13 residues. The CDR3 sequence is CAWSKQGAGELFF. CDR3 nucleotide sequence: TGTGCCTGGAGTAAACAGGGGGCCGGGGAGCTGTTTTTT.

The chain is built from TRBV11-2 and TRBJ1-2; TRBD1 is a possible D gene (6 bases). The CDR3 consists of 15 residues. Germline V CDR1 and CDR2: SGHAT, FQNNGV. The V end was cut by 5 bases, the J end by 7 bases, with 20 bases between. As DNA, the CDR3 is TGTGCCAGCAGCCCAGGGGTCACTCTGGGTGGTGGCTACACCTTC. This translates into CASSPGVTLGGGYTF.

This clone has just a few counts. The V call is TRBV14, the J call TRBJ1-2; no definite D call. V lost 4 bases, J lost 2 bases, and 8 bases lay in between. The CDR3 extends over 13 amino acids. Germline V gene sequence: CDR1 SGHDN, CDR2 FVKESK. In nucleotides, the CDR3 is TGTGCCAGCAGCCGGGAGTTGAACTATGGCTACACCTTC. It is translated as CASSRELNYGYTF.

The chain carries TRBV18 and TRBJ2-3, with 8 bases matching TRBD1. Germline assignment: CDR1 KGHSH and CDR2 LQKENI. Unmatched junction bases numbered 12, after V lost 3 bases and J lost 10 bases. The CDR3 consists of 15 residues. CDR3 nucleotides: TGTGCCAGCTCACCGAGACAGGGGATCGAATTTTCGCAGTATTTT. Its translation is CASSPRQGIEFSQYF.

The rearrangement uses TRBV18 and TRBJ2-1; D not resolved. Per the germline V gene, CDR1 is KGHSH and CDR2 is LQKENI. The CDR3 loop spans 13 amino acids. V was clipped by 2 bases and J by 8 bases, with 10 bases between them. CDR3 DNA sequence: TGTGCCAGCTCACCATATATCTCGGATGAGCAGTTCTTC. This codes for CASSPYISDEQFF.

Many counts were recorded for this clone. This same CDR3 is encoded by further DNA sequences in the sample. The CDR3 DNA is TGTGCCATACGGGACAGCTCTGGAAACACCATATATTTT. This codes for CAIRDSSGNTIYF. The rearrangement links TRBV10-3 to TRBJ1-3; 7 bases agree with TRBD1. CDR1 is ENHRY and CDR2 is SYGVKD in the germline V gene. V lost 9 bases, J lost 0 bases, and 2 bases stayed unmatched. CDR3 length: 13 residues.

This chain links TRBV30 with TRBJ2-1; D not resolved. The V end lost 3 bases, the J end lost 9 bases, and 18 bases lay between the germline ends. CDR1 GTSNPN and CDR2 SVGIG come from the germline V gene (reference sequence). The CDR3 extends over 14 amino acids. The CDR3 DNA reads TGTGCCTGGAGCCCCGCAACCCCCCTGAGTGAGCAGTTCTTC. Translating gives CAWSPATPLSEQFF.

The chain joins TRBV19 to TRBJ1-5; D remains unclear. The V gene lost 3 bases and the J gene lost 1 base, with 13 bases spanning the gap. The CDR3 loop spans 16 amino acids. From germline, CDR1 is LNHDA and CDR2 SQIVND (reference sequence). This chain's CDR3 is CASSIEGSPSNQPQHF. As DNA, the CDR3 is TGTGCCAGTAGTATCGAGGGCTCTCCAAGCAATCAGCCCCAGCATTTT.